The 19 T cell receptor beta chains listed next were all sequenced from one sample in a study of neoadjuvant anti-PD-1 for oral cavity cancer. Profiling relied on immunoSEQ multiplex PCR, and the TCRdb table lists in-frame clones only, not all of them. The sample has fewer than 7,500 clones; 50% to 70% are singletons. The starting material was tumor tissue, obtained before nivolumab (anti-PD-1) treatment. These receptors all come from a person between 40 and 85 years old with oral cavity squamous cell carcinoma.

This rearrangement joins TRBV19 to TRBJ1-3; unclear D gene. This CDR3 region has 14 residues. V was trimmed by 4 bases and J by 2 bases, leaving 9 bases between them. CDR1 and CDR2 (germline): LNHDA, SQIVND (reference sequence). For the CDR3, the DNA is TGTGCCAGTAGTACGCGAGGGACTGGAAACACCATATATTTT. Its protein product is CASSTRGTGNTIYF.

The J gene is TRBJ2-2, the V gene TRBV6-1, with 10 bases matching TRBD2. Germline CDR1 and CDR2: MNHNS and SASEGT. The CDR3 covers 14 residues. V was clipped by 7 bases and J by 4 bases; unmatched bases: 3. CDR3 nucleotides: TGTGCCAGCATGCGACTAGCGGGCACCGGGGAGCTGTTTTTT. It encodes CASMRLAGTGELFF.

This chain links TRBV5-4 with TRBJ1-3, with D uncertain. CDR1 and CDR2 from the germline V gene are SGHNT and YYREEE (reference sequence). V gave up 2 bases and J gave up 10 bases, with 10 bases separating them. The CDR3 is 12 amino acids. The CDR3 loop reads CASSLDARTIYF. CDR3 bases: TGTGCCAGCAGCTTAGATGCTAGGACCATATATTTT.

There are a few counts of this clone. The chain has TRBV10-3 and TRBJ1-2, with D maybe TRBD1 (5 bases). The V and J ends lost 5 bases and 3 bases respectively, with 19 bases between them. The CDR3 length is 16 residues. From germline, CDR1 is ENHRY and CDR2 SYGVKD. Here the CDR3 reads CAISRTDLPGDYGYTF. CDR3 in DNA: TGTGCCATCAGTAGGACGGATCTACCGGGGGACTATGGCTACACCTTC.

V is TRBV29-1 and J is TRBJ2-1; D is uncertain. CDR1 SQVTM and CDR2 ANQGSEA come from the germline V gene. The CDR3 spans 8 residues. The V end lost 6 bases, the J end lost 8 bases, and 2 bases lay between the germline ends. The CDR3 sequence is CSVDEQFF. In nucleotides, the CDR3 is TGCAGCGTAGATGAGCAGTTCTTC.

The chain combines TRBV19 with TRBJ2-3; either TRBD1 or TRBD2 may fit D (5 bases each). Germline values: CDR1 LNHDA, CDR2 SQIVND (reference sequence). The V and J ends lost 2 bases and 3 bases respectively, with 9 bases between them. The CDR3 is 14 residues long. The CDR3 sequence is CASSITWGTDTQYF. DNA of the CDR3: TGTGCCAGTAGTATAACGTGGGGGACAGATACGCAGTATTTT.

The chain joins TRBV14 to TRBJ1-1; D not resolved. Germline V lookup: CDR1 SGHDN, CDR2 FVKESK. The CDR3 totals 12 residues. The V end lost 4 bases, the J end lost 4 bases, and 7 bases lay between the germline ends. In nucleotides, the CDR3 is TGTGCCAGCAGCCCCTTCGCCACTGAAGCTTTCTTT. Translating it yields CASSPFATEAFF.

V gene TRBV18 combines with J gene TRBJ1-2; 11 nucleotides agree with TRBD1. Germline values: CDR1 KGHSH, CDR2 LQKENI. The CDR3 spans 15 residues. V shed 6 bases and J 3 bases; nucleotides not matched to a gene: 6. CDR3 bases: TGTGCCAGCTCCGCCGGGACAGGGGGGGACTATGGCTACACCTTC. Amino acid sequence: CASSAGTGGDYGYTF.

The CDR3 sequence is CASSPGLGETQYF. CDR3 nucleotide sequence: TGTGCCAGCAGCCCGGGTCTCGGGGAGACCCAGTACTTC. The chain combines TRBV7-9 with TRBJ2-5; no reliable D call. Germline V gene data show CDR1 as SEHNR and CDR2 as FQNEAQ (reference sequence). Trimming left V 5 bases short and J 5 bases short, with 12 bases between. The CDR3 is made up of 13 amino acids.

J is TRBJ2-2 and V is TRBV9, with D tentatively TRBD1 (6 bases). This CDR3 is built from 18 residues. Trimming removed 0 bases at V and 4 bases at J, with 19 bases between. Germline-derived CDR1 and CDR2 are SGDLS and YYNGEE. CDR3 in DNA: TGTGCCAGCAGCGTAGGGTTTTCAGGGGCCGTGGGCACCGGGGAGCTGTTTTTT. Amino acids: CASSVGFSGAVGTGELFF.

Only a few counts were recorded for this clone. This sequence joins TRBV6-6 and TRBJ1-1; D uncertain. This CDR3 comprises 13 residues. Looked up from germline, CDR1 is MNHNY and CDR2 is SVGAGI (reference sequence). V gave up 5 bases and J gave up 7 bases, with 14 bases separating them. CDR3 loop: CASSLYSRDEAFF. In DNA form, the CDR3 reads TGTGCCAGCAGTCTATATTCCAGAGATGAAGCTTTCTTT.

V is TRBV27 and J is TRBJ2-7, with 7 bases that match TRBD2. Germline V CDR1 and CDR2: MNHEY, SMNVEV (reference sequence). The CDR3 is 16 residues long. The trim removed 3 bases at V and 0 bases at J, leaving 8 bases unmatched. The CDR3 bases are TGTGCCAGCAGTTTCAGAAGCGGGATGAGCTCCTACGAGCAGTACTTC. It specifies CASSFRSGMSSYEQYF.

V usage is TRBV10-2 and J usage is TRBJ1-5; D call uncertain. The germline V gene has CDR1 WSHSY and CDR2 SAAADI. This CDR3 region has 14 residues. V lost 4 bases to trimming and J lost 3 bases, with 10 bases between them. This chain's CDR3 is CASSGRVLNQPQHF. In DNA form, the CDR3 reads TGCGCCAGCAGTGGAAGGGTTCTCAATCAGCCCCAGCATTTT.

The chain combines TRBV2 with TRBJ1-1; D unclear. V was shortened by 4 bases and J by 7 bases, with 10 bases between the two germline ends. Germline V gene sequence: CDR1 SNHLY, CDR2 FYNNEI. The CDR3 length is 12 residues. The CDR3 sequence: CASSGWKGEAFF. In DNA form, the CDR3 reads TGTGCCAGCAGTGGATGGAAGGGTGAAGCTTTCTTT. Supplemented by reference TRBV2 and TRBJ1-1, the full variable domain reads EPEVTQTPSHQVTQMGQEVILRCVPISNHLYFYWYRQILGQKVEFLVSFYNNEISEKSEIFDDQFSVERPDGSNFTLKIRSTKLEDSAMYFCASSGWKGEAFFGQGTRLTVV.

The J gene is TRBJ1-5, the V gene TRBV28; D is ambiguous. Trimming left V 3 bases short and J 3 bases short, with 9 bases between. CDR3 length: 14 residues. CDR1 and CDR2 from the germline V gene are MDHEN and SYDVKM. CDR3 nucleotide sequence: TGTGCCAGCAGTTTTGAGCAGATCAATCAGCCCCAGCATTTT. Its translation is CASSFEQINQPQHF.

This clone was seen a few times. This chain connects TRBV7-2 to TRBJ2-7; a weak D match, TRBD2 (7 bases). This CDR3 contains 14 residues. Germline assignment: CDR1 SGHTA and CDR2 FQGNSA. Trimming stripped 7 bases from V and 2 bases from J, with 15 bases between. CDR3 DNA: TGTGCCAGCAAACAGGGAGGGGCGACCTACGAGCAGTACTTC. Translated, it gives CASKQGGATYEQYF.

The rearrangement joins TRBV2 to TRBJ1-6; D gene unclear. This CDR3 comprises 13 residues. The V gene's germline CDR1 is SNHLY and CDR2 FYNNEI. V was cut by 8 bases and J by 0 bases, with 5 bases left in between. The CDR3 reads CASRFSYNSPLHF. As DNA, the CDR3 is TGTGCCAGCCGGTTCTCCTATAATTCACCCCTCCACTTT.

The chain recombines TRBV7-3 with TRBJ2-2; D remains unclear. CDR1 is SGHTA and CDR2 is FQGTGA in the germline V gene. Trimming stripped 4 bases from V and 6 bases from J, with 12 bases between. This CDR3 region has 14 residues. CDR3 nucleotide sequence: TGTGCCAGCAGCTACCTTGGGGTGGCCGGGGAGCTGTTTTTT. Amino acids: CASSYLGVAGELFF.

The V call is TRBV5-6, the J call TRBJ2-5; D is perhaps TRBD1 (6 bases). CDR3 length: 13 amino acids. The germline CDR1 and CDR2 sequences are SGHDT and YYEEEE. Trimming left V 4 bases short and J 2 bases short, with 9 bases between. CDR3 protein: CASSPQGQETQYF. The CDR3 DNA is TGTGCCAGCAGCCCACAGGGTCAAGAGACCCAGTACTTC. Complete variable domain (other parts from reference TRBV5-6 and TRBJ2-5): DAGVTQSPTHLIKTRGQQVTLRCSPKSGHDTVSWYQQALGQGPQFIFQYYEEEERQRGNFPDRFSGHQFPNYSSELNVNALLLGDSALYLCASSPQGQETQYFGPGTRLLVL.